The next 14 T cell receptor beta chains were all read from a single sample in a study of control samples from healthy donors and cancer patients. Profiling relied on immunoSEQ multiplex PCR, and the TCRdb table lists in-frame clones only, not all of them. The data hold 150,000 to 200,000 clones, with 80% to 90% observed a single time. The material sequenced was blood. The origin of the receptors is a woman aged 25 to 39 in good health.

The rearrangement links TRBV7-9 to TRBJ2-1; D not resolved. This CDR3 is built from 11 residues. Looked up from germline, CDR1 is SEHNR and CDR2 is FQNEAQ (reference sequence). The ends were cut back, 2 bases at V and 7 bases at J, with 3 bases in the middle. The CDR3 DNA reads as TGTGCCAGCAGCTTATTAAATGAGCAGTTCTTC. Protein: CASSLLNEQFF. The full variable domain, in which reference TRBV7-9 and TRBJ2-1 provide the parts outside the CDR3, is DTGVSQNPRHKITKRGQNVTFRCDPISEHNRLYWYRQTLGQGPEFLTYFQNEAQLEKSRLLSDRFSAERPKGSFSTLEIQRTEQGDSAMYLCASSLLNEQFFGPGTRLTVL.

The rearrangement links TRBV29-1 to TRBJ1-5, with a possible D match to TRBD1 (5 bases). The CDR3 spans 12 residues. The germline V gene encodes CDR1 SQVTM and CDR2 ANQGSEA. V was shortened by 4 bases and J by 4 bases, with 8 bases between the two germline ends. Here the CDR3 DNA reads TGCAGCGTTGGGGGCCAAAATCAGCCCCAGCATTTT. It codes for CSVGGQNQPQHF.

V and J are TRBV6-5 and TRBJ1-5, with unresolved D. Germline CDR1 MNHEY, CDR2 SVGAGI. This CDR3 is 13 amino acids long. The germline V and J ends were trimmed by 0 bases and 7 bases, with 7 bases remaining between them. The CDR3 region is CASSYSDRQPQHF. Here the CDR3 DNA reads TGTGCCAGCAGTTACTCTGACCGGCAGCCCCAGCATTTT.

This clone was seen once. The rearrangement links TRBV19 to TRBJ2-5; D is perhaps TRBD1 or TRBD2 (5 bases each). CDR1 and CDR2 from the germline V gene are LNHDA and SQIVND (reference sequence). The germline V and J ends were trimmed by 7 bases and 2 bases, with 17 bases remaining between them. CDR3 length equals 15 residues. The CDR3 loop is CASTKEGRAQETQYF. The CDR3 region has the DNA TGTGCCAGTACAAAAGAGGGCAGGGCTCAAGAGACCCAGTACTTC.

The chain joins TRBV9 to TRBJ1-6; the D is unclear. Trimming removed 3 bases from V and 6 bases from J, with 7 bases in between. CDR1 is SGDLS and CDR2 is YYNGEE in the germline V gene. This CDR3 spans 13 amino acids. DNA of the CDR3: TGTGCCAGCAGCGGGGGTCCTAATTCACCCCTCCACTTT. Protein sequence: CASSGGPNSPLHF.

The chain couples TRBV4-1 to TRBJ2-3; D is unclear. With 1 base removed from V and 0 bases from J, the gap between germline ends came to 8 bases. CDR1 MGHRA and CDR2 YSYEKL come from the germline V gene. This CDR3 is 15 amino acids long. CDR3 amino acids: CASSQVQTSTDTQYF. DNA for the CDR3: TGCGCCAGCAGCCAAGTACAAACTAGCACAGATACGCAGTATTTT.

This chain joins TRBV10-1 and TRBJ2-7; TRBD1 agrees at 9 bases. From germline, CDR1 is WNHNN and CDR2 SYGVQD (reference sequence). CDR3 length equals 14 residues. Trimming took 8 bases from V and 7 from J; bases not matched to a gene: 12. CDR3 sequence reads: CASPTGQGFREQYV. In DNA form, the CDR3 reads TGCGCCAGCCCGACAGGACAGGGGTTTCGGGAGCAGTACGTC.

The chain has TRBV19 and TRBJ2-1; no reliable D call. Germline V gene sequence: CDR1 LNHDA, CDR2 SQIVND (reference sequence). This CDR3 contains 13 residues. V lost 3 bases and J 8 bases, leaving 11 bases between the germline ends. In nucleotides, the CDR3 is TGTGCCAGTAGTATTAGGAACAGTCATGAGCAGTTCTTC. Protein sequence: CASSIRNSHEQFF.

This chain links TRBV4-2 with TRBJ1-1; D may be TRBD1 (5 bases). The CDR3 spans 14 residues. Germline CDR1 LGHNA, CDR2 YNFKEQ. The V end lost 0 bases, the J end lost 4 bases, and 9 bases lay between the germline ends. The CDR3 DNA reads as TGTGCCAGCAGCCAAGATCAGGGTCGCACTGAAGCTTTCTTT. It is translated as CASSQDQGRTEAFF.

The chain employs TRBV7-9 and TRBJ1-4; TRBD1 matches at 11 bases. With V trimmed by 5 bases and J by 8 bases, 7 bases remained unmatched. Looked up from germline, CDR1 is SEHNR and CDR2 is FQNEAQ (reference sequence). CDR3 length: 15 residues. The CDR3 DNA reads as TGTGCCAGCAGCCCCCGGACAGGGGGCAGGGAAAAACTGTTTTTT. Encoded protein: CASSPRTGGREKLFF.

This chain joins TRBV2 and TRBJ2-1; 7 nucleotides align to TRBD2. Unmatched junction bases numbered 7, after V lost 11 bases and J lost 0 bases. This CDR3 is 14 amino acids long. CDR1 and CDR2 from the germline V gene are SNHLY and FYNNEI. The CDR3 sequence: CAGGGLRSYNEQFF. Written as DNA, the CDR3 is TGTGCCGGCGGGGGACTGCGCTCCTACAATGAGCAGTTCTTC.

V gene TRBV20-1 combines with J gene TRBJ2-1; TRBD2 aligns across 8 bases. The germline V gene has CDR1 DFQATT and CDR2 SNEGSKA (reference sequence). CDR3 size: 14 residues. V trimming: 3 bases; J trimming: 6 bases; junction bases outside the gene matches: 7. The CDR3 region is CSASSTSGGNEQFF. The CDR3 coding sequence is TGCAGTGCTAGTAGCACTAGCGGCGGCAATGAGCAGTTCTTC.

A word on this clone: This specimen includes other DNA sequences encoding the same CDR3. CDR3 loop: CASSSTGESYNEQFF. CDR3 DNA sequence: TGCGCCAGCAGCAGTACAGGGGAGAGCTACAATGAGCAGTTCTTC. The chain recombines TRBV5-1 with TRBJ2-1; 7 nucleotides align to TRBD1. With 4 bases clipped from V and 3 bases from J, the junction kept 7 bases outside the gene matches. This CDR3 contains 15 residues. Germline V CDR1 and CDR2: SGHRS, YFSETQ.

This chain connects TRBV27 to TRBJ2-2; D is possibly TRBD1 or TRBD2 (6 bases each). The V gene's germline CDR1 is MNHEY and CDR2 SMNVEV (reference sequence). CDR3 size: 14 residues. The V gene lost 1 base and the J gene lost 7 bases, with 10 bases spanning the gap. CDR3 in DNA: TGTGCCAGCAGTTTATACGGGGGCGGCGGGGAGCTGTTTTTT. Translating it yields CASSLYGGGGELFF.